The sequence of this T cell receptor beta chain was determined in a study of chemoradiotherapy in HPV16-positive cancers. Turning to the study itself: Candidate HPV-specific T-cell clones and common TCR motifs came from functional assays in two HPV16-positive patients. General study findings and limits: Better recurrence-free survival went with HPV-responsive T-cell expansion in HPV16-positive patients.

TCRdb keeps only in-frame clones here, not all; method: immunoSEQ multiplex PCR. The sample holds approximately 35,000 clones; 92% are singletons and the top ten take 3% to 4.5%. On this clone: Its antigen is undetermined.

The V end was cut by 5 bases, the J end by 6 bases, with 18 bases between. The germline gives CDR1 SGHTA, CDR2 FQGNSA. The CDR3 runs to 15 residues. The J gene is TRBJ2-3, the V gene TRBV7-2, with D perhaps given as TRBD1 or TRBD2 (5 bases each). Sample: blood, taken from a patient who underwent chemoradiotherapy. This clonotype originated in a human donor with HPV-associated anogenital cancer. CDR3 coding DNA: TGTGCCAGCAGCCCCTGGAGGACACAGACGGATACGCAGTATTTT. Encoded protein: CASSPWRTQTDTQYF.